The entry that follows covers one T cell receptor beta chain sequence. These data originate in a study of a mutant IDH1 vaccine in newly diagnosed glioma. Study at large: Every participant had undergone radiotherapy, temozolomide, or both before, and most underwent both.

Time point meaning: baseline, week 1 (first vaccination visit). Treatment reported: pre-vaccination baseline after standard-of-care therapy. From germline, CDR1 is LGHNA and CDR2 YNFKEQ. Losses at the gene ends were 3 bases for V and 5 bases for J; bases not matched to a gene: 7. The CDR3 consists of 15 residues. The repertoire was sequenced with immunoSEQ multiplex PCR; TCRdb's copy has only in-frame clones and lacks some. Seen here are 90,000 to 95,000 clones, about four fifths observed once, and the top ten hold 7% to 9%. This specimen consisted of PBMCs, obtained from a glioma patient treated with radiotherapy, temozolomide or both. The rearrangement joins TRBV4-2 to TRBJ2-7; 10 bases line up with TRBD1. This TCR derives from a woman between 50 and 59 years old with glioma. The CDR3 nucleotides read TGTGCCAGCAGCCAGACGGGACAGGGGTCGAACGAGCAGTACTTC. Protein sequence: CASSQTGQGSNEQYF.